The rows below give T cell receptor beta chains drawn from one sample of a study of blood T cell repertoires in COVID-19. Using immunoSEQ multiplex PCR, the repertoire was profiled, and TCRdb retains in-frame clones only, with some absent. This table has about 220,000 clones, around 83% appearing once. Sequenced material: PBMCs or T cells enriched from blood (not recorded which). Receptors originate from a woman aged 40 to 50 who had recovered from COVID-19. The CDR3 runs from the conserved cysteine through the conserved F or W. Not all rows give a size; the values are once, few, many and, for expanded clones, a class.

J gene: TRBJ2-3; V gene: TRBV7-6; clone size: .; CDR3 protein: CASSLGLADSDTQYF
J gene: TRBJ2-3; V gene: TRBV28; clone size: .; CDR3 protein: CASSFATSVLTDTQYF
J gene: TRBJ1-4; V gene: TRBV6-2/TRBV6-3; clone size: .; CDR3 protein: CASSSPGTNEKLFF
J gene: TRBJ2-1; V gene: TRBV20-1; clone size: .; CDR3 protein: CSASEGVAYNEQFF
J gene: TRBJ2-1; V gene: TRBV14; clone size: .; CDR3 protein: CASSQGEGYNEQFF
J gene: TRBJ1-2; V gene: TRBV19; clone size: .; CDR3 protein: CASSTSGVGGYTF
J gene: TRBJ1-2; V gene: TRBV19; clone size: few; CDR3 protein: CASSVDTAYGYTF
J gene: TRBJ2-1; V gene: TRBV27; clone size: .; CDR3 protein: CASSPVAGGYNEQFF
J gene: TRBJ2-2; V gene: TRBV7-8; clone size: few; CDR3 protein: CASSFGRGNTGELFF
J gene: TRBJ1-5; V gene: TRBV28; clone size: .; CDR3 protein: CASSWGDGIVSGNQPQHF
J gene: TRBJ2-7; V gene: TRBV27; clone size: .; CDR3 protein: CASRAGWGSYEQYF
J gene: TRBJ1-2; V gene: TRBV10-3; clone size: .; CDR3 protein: CAISEGQGPTSYGYTF
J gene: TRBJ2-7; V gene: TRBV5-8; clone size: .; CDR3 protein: CASSRGRTSGNPLFYEQYF
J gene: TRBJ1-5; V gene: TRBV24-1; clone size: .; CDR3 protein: CATSGTGGNQPQHF
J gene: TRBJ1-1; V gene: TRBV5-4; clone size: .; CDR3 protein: CASSLDQGGTTEAFF
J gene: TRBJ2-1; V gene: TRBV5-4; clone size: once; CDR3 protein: CASSTSGRESYNEQFF
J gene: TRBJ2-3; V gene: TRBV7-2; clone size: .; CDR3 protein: CASSVTSGRLSDTQYF
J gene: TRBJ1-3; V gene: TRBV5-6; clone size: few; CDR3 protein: CASSYLTDGHTIYF
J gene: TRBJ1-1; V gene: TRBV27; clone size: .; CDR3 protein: CASSWGTRMNTEAFF
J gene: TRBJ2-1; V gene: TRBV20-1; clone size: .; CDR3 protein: CSASGATPYNEQFF
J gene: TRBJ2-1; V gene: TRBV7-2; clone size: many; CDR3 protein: CASSFRQAYNEQFF
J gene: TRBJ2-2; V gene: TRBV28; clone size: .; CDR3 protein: CASREGGQGGTGELFF
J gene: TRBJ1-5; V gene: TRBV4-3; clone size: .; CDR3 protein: CASSQVRGRNQPQHF
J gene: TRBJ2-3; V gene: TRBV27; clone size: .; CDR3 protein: CATQLAGGTDTQYF
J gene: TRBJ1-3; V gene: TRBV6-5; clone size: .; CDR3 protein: CASSYSFGATIYF